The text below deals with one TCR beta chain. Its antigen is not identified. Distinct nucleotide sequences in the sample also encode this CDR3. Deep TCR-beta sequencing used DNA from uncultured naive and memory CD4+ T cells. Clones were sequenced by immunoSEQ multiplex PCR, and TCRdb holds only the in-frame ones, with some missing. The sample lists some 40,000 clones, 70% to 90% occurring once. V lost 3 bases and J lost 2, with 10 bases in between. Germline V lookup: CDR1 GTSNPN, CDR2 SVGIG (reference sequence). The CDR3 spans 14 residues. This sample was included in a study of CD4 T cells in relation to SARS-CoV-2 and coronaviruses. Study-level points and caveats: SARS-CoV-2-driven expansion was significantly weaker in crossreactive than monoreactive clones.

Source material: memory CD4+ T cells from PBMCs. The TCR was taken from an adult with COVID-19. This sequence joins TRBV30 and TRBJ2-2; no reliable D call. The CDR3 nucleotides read TGTGCCTGGAGGCGACGGACCAACACCGGGGAGCTGTTTTTT. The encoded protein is CAWRRRTNTGELFF.